Following are 10 T cell receptor beta chains from one sample sequenced in a study of shared clonotypes between healthy human individuals. Produced via immunoSEQ multiplex PCR; TCRdb's table is partial and in-frame only. The sample comprises about 2.3 million clones, approximately 95% of which are singletons, and around 0.4% rests with the top ten. The sample consisted of naive CD4+ T cells from PBMCs. As for subset: CD45RA+ positively selected. The receptors stem from a man younger than 35 in good health. Some clones in this sample may be carry-over from other donors' samples.

About this clone: Other DNA sequences in this sample translate to the same CDR3. The gene calls are TRBV7-9 and TRBJ1-4; D call uncertain. The CDR3 is made up of 14 amino acids. CDR1 is SEHNR, CDR2 FQNEAQ, per germline (reference sequence). The V and J ends lost 1 base and 0 bases respectively, with 3 bases between them. For the CDR3, the DNA is TGTGCCAGCAGCTTAGGTGCAACTAATGAAAAACTGTTTTTT. This gives the protein CASSLGATNEKLFF. The full variable domain, with the rest looked up from reference TRBV7-9 and TRBJ1-4, is DTGVSQNPRHKITKRGQNVTFRCDPISEHNRLYWYRQTLGQGPEFLTYFQNEAQLEKSRLLSDRFSAERPKGSFSTLEIQRTEQGDSAMYLCASSLGATNEKLFFGSGTQLSVL.

This chain connects TRBV18 to TRBJ1-1, with 8 bases fitting TRBD1. CDR3 length: 13 amino acids. Unmatched junction bases numbered 3, after V lost 3 bases and J lost 6 bases. Germline V CDR1 and CDR2: KGHSH, LQKENI. The CDR3 sequence is CASSPGQDAEAFF. In nucleotides, the CDR3 is TGTGCCAGCTCACCGGGACAGGACGCTGAAGCTTTCTTT.

The J gene is TRBJ2-7, the V gene TRBV4-2, with D tentatively TRBD2 (6 bases). Trimming left V 0 bases short and J 2 bases short, with 14 bases between. The CDR3 loop spans 16 amino acids. Germline CDR1 reads LGHNA; CDR2 reads YNFKEQ. The CDR3 is CASSQEGGQEPYEQYF. The CDR3 nucleotides are TGTGCCAGCAGCCAAGAAGGAGGGCAGGAGCCCTACGAGCAGTACTTC.

The chain links TRBV9 to TRBJ2-3, with D tentatively TRBD1 or TRBD2 (5 bases each). Looked up from germline, CDR1 is SGDLS and CDR2 is YYNGEE. Trimming removed 0 bases at V and 9 bases at J, with 11 bases between. The CDR3 contains 13 residues. The CDR3 nucleotides are TGTGCCAGCAGCGTAGGCACGAGGGACACGCAGTATTTT. It is translated as CASSVGTRDTQYF.

As for this clone: The sample has other DNA sequences that encode this CDR3 too. The chain recombines TRBV6-6 with TRBJ1-4; D is uncertain. V was shortened by 4 bases and J by 7 bases, with 7 bases between the two germline ends. This CDR3 spans 12 amino acids. Germline CDR1 MNHNY, CDR2 SVGAGI (reference sequence). The CDR3 coding sequence is TGTGCCAGCAGTTTCTCAGGTGAAAAACTGTTTTTT. Encoded protein: CASSFSGEKLFF.

CDR3 residues: CASSYPGRREQYF. CDR3 DNA: TGTGCCAGCAGTTACCCTGGGAGGCGCGAGCAGTACTTC. This chain connects TRBV28 to TRBJ2-7, with D possibly matching TRBD2 (6 bases). This CDR3 is 13 amino acids long. The V end was cut by 4 bases, the J end by 6 bases, with 13 bases between. Germline V lookup: CDR1 MDHEN, CDR2 SYDVKM.

This CDR3 is CASSEVFGLAWQTQYF. Here the CDR3 DNA reads TGTGCCAGCAGTGAAGTATTCGGACTAGCCTGGCAGACCCAGTACTTC. The rearrangement joins TRBV6-1 to TRBJ2-5, with 8 nucleotides matching TRBD2. This CDR3 region has 16 residues. Looked up from germline, CDR1 is MNHNS and CDR2 is SASEGT. V shed 1 base, J shed 6 bases, and the junction held 10 bases outside the gene matches.

This clone was counted a single time. The sample carries other DNA sequences with the same CDR3. The V and J genes are TRBV19 and TRBJ1-2, with D possibly TRBD1 on 5 matching bases. The germline gives CDR1 LNHDA, CDR2 SQIVND (reference sequence). The length of the CDR3 is 13 residues. V was cut by 3 bases and J by 4 bases, with 9 bases left in between. The CDR3 spells CASSITGTYGYTF. The CDR3 DNA reads TGTGCCAGTAGTATCACAGGCACCTATGGCTACACCTTC.

This clone was seen a single time. The chain couples TRBV27 to TRBJ2-7; tentatively, D is TRBD1 or TRBD2 (5 bases each). Per the germline V gene, CDR1 is MNHEY and CDR2 is SMNVEV (reference sequence). V was cut by 1 base and J by 6 bases, with 16 bases left in between. The CDR3 contains 15 residues. The DNA for the CDR3 is TGTGCCAGCAGTTTATGGGGGACGACCCCCTCCGAGCAGTACTTC. Translated: CASSLWGTTPSEQYF.

J is TRBJ1-2 and V is TRBV19, with D possibly being TRBD1 (5 bases). Germline CDR1 is LNHDA and CDR2 is SQIVND (reference sequence). V was shortened by 3 bases and J by 1 base, with 12 bases between the two germline ends. The length of the CDR3 is 15 residues. The CDR3 coding sequence is TGTGCCAGTAGTATTACCGGGGCCTTTAACTATGGCTACACCTTC. It encodes CASSITGAFNYGYTF.